A single sample gave rise to the 29 T cell receptor beta chains below, sequenced in a study of monozygotic twins with inflammatory bowel disease. TCRdb re-called the 5' RACE reads; one entry per CDR3 protein, DNA not given. The sample table sets out about 440,000 distinct CDR3 sequences. Sequencing was done on a sample of blood. These TCRs come from a human donor with ulcerative colitis or Crohn's disease, or a healthy co-twin of an affected twin (not recorded which).

This rearrangement joins TRBV6-6 to TRBJ1-2; TCRdb indicates TRBD1, and absent DNA this call remains unverified. Germline V gene lookup returns CDR1 MNHNY and CDR2 SVGAGI (reference sequence). This CDR3 has 12 amino acids. CDR3 region: CASNVPGTGYTF.

The rearrangement uses TRBV12-3 or TRBV12-4 and TRBJ2-7. The CDR3 loop spans 14 amino acids. This chain's CDR3 is CASSFATVTYEQYF.

The genes are TRBV5-1 and TRBJ2-1. The germline V gene has CDR1 SGHRS and CDR2 YFSETQ. CDR3 size: 12 residues. Here the CDR3 reads CASSLAGFEQFF.

The V gene is TRBV29-1, the J gene TRBJ1-3. Looked up from germline, CDR1 is SQVTM and CDR2 is ANQGSEA. CDR3 length: 13 amino acids. Here the CDR3 reads CSVEWGSGNTIYF.

The chain combines TRBV29-1 with TRBJ1-6; the TCRdb D gene call, TRBD1, has no DNA to confirm it. The germline CDR1 and CDR2 sequences are SQVTM and ANQGSEA. The CDR3 sequence is 12 residues long. The CDR3 region is CSALGTDRSLHF.

The rearrangement joins TRBV7-2 to TRBJ2-7. Germline CDR1 is SGHTA and CDR2 is FQGNSA. The CDR3 is 14 residues long. CDR3 loop: CASSLAPGTYEQYF.

The chain carries TRBV5-1 and TRBJ2-5; TCRdb selects TRBD2, and the lack of DNA leaves this call unchecked. The germline V gene encodes CDR1 SGHRS and CDR2 YFSETQ. The CDR3 contains 14 residues. CDR3 sequence reads: CASSLGPSQETQYF. The full variable domain, completed using reference TRBV5-1 and TRBJ2-5, is KAGVTQTPRYLIKTRGQQVTLSCSPISGHRSVSWYQQTPGQGLQFLFEYFSETQRNKGNFPGRFSGRQFSNSRSEMNVSTLELGDSALYLCASSLGPSQETQYFGPGTRLLVL.

The V call is TRBV29-1, the J call TRBJ2-2; with no DNA, the TCRdb D assignment of TRBD2 cannot be verified. Germline CDR1 reads SQVTM; CDR2 reads ANQGSEA. CDR3 length: 13 amino acids. The CDR3 loop reads CSVRDGYTGELFF.

The chain joins TRBV7-2 to TRBJ2-1; the TCRdb D gene call, TRBD2, has no DNA to confirm it. This CDR3 has 15 amino acids. The germline V gene encodes CDR1 SGHTA and CDR2 FQGNSA. CDR3 amino acids: CASTRGLGQESEQFF.

The J gene is TRBJ2-7, the V gene TRBV5-1. CDR1 is SGHRS, CDR2 YFSETQ, per germline. The CDR3 has 14 residues. The CDR3 loop reads CASSLGQDYYEQYF. Based on the CDR3 plus reference TRBV5-1 and TRBJ2-7, the full variable domain is KAGVTQTPRYLIKTRGQQVTLSCSPISGHRSVSWYQQTPGQGLQFLFEYFSETQRNKGNFPGRFSGRQFSNSRSEMNVSTLELGDSALYLCASSLGQDYYEQYFGPGTRLTVT.

V usage is TRBV5-6 and J usage is TRBJ2-3; the D call from TCRdb, TRBD2, cannot be confirmed without DNA. The V gene's germline CDR1 is SGHDT and CDR2 YYEEEE. The CDR3 is 12 amino acids. The CDR3 loop reads CASSLPVDTQYF.

The chain has TRBV29-1 and TRBJ2-2; as DNA is missing, the TRBD1 call by TCRdb cannot be tested. CDR3 length equals 15 residues. Per germline, CDR1 SQVTM and CDR2 ANQGSEA. CDR3 sequence reads: CSVETGTENTGELFF.

The chain links TRBV7-7 to TRBJ1-1. CDR3 length equals 13 residues. Per germline, CDR1 SSHAT and CDR2 FNYEAQ (reference sequence). The CDR3 is CASSPEINTEAFF.

The chain couples TRBV6-6 to TRBJ2-7; there is no DNA to check the TCRdb D call of TRBD1. This CDR3 has 13 residues. Germline V gene lookup returns CDR1 MNHNY and CDR2 SVGAGI (reference sequence). This chain's CDR3 is CASSPGRAYEQYF.

V is TRBV10-3 and J is TRBJ1-2; TCRdb selects TRBD1, and the lack of DNA leaves this call unchecked. The CDR3 has 15 residues. Looked up from germline, CDR1 is ENHRY and CDR2 is SYGVKD. The CDR3 sequence: CAISESPGPSYGYTF.

V usage is TRBV6-1 and J usage is TRBJ2-1; the TCRdb D gene call, TRBD2, has no DNA to confirm it. Germline loops: CDR1 MNHNS, CDR2 SASEGT. This CDR3 region has 17 residues. The CDR3 here is CATGGLAGAGSYNEQFF.

The rearrangement uses TRBV7-9 and TRBJ2-5. The CDR3 is 12 amino acids. Per germline, CDR1 SEHNR and CDR2 FQNEAQ (reference sequence). CDR3 sequence: CASSPQRETQYF.

The chain couples TRBV7-9 to TRBJ1-1; TCRdb picks TRBD1, but there is no DNA to check that call. Germline CDR1 is SEHNR and CDR2 is FQNEAQ (reference sequence). CDR3 size: 14 residues. CDR3 sequence: CASSSGQGDTEAFF.

The chain employs TRBV20-1 and TRBJ2-7; there is no DNA to check the TCRdb D call of TRBD1. This CDR3 region has 14 residues. Germline values: CDR1 DFQATT, CDR2 SNEGSKA (reference sequence). The CDR3 loop reads CSVVGTEEFYEQYF.

This rearrangement joins TRBV5-5 to TRBJ2-6; TCRdb proposes TRBD2, but this gene call is untestable without DNA. The germline CDR1 and CDR2 sequences are SGHKS and YYEKEE (reference sequence). The CDR3 covers 14 residues. The CDR3 is CASRGESGANVLTF.

V is TRBV6-2 or TRBV6-3 and J is TRBJ2-7; TCRdb lists TRBD1, though no DNA is available to test this call. This CDR3 region has 12 residues. Germline V gene sequence: CDR1 MNHEY, CDR2 SVGEGT. This CDR3 is CASSLRTAEQYF.

V usage is TRBV12-3 or TRBV12-4 and J usage is TRBJ2-7; TCRdb's D call of TRBD1 is untestable without DNA. This CDR3 has 13 residues. CDR3 region: CASSPDSYYEQYF.

The chain's CDR3 is CATSASPGSNYGYTF. This chain links TRBV24-1 with TRBJ1-2. The CDR3 has 15 residues. CDR1 and CDR2 (germline): KGHDR, SFDVKD.

The rearrangement joins TRBV20-1 to TRBJ2-7; TCRdb calls TRBD1, which cannot be checked without DNA. The V gene's germline CDR1 is DFQATT and CDR2 SNEGSKA (reference sequence). CDR3 length equals 13 residues. CDR3 loop: CSASRGEPYEQYF.

The gene calls are TRBV6-5 and TRBJ2-4. The germline gives CDR1 MNHEY, CDR2 SVGAGI. CDR3 length equals 15 residues. The CDR3 reads CASSSIPLAKNIQYF.

V is TRBV5-8 and J is TRBJ2-2; as DNA is missing, the TRBD1 call by TCRdb cannot be tested. The CDR3 covers 13 residues. The germline V gene encodes CDR1 SGHTS and CDR2 YDEGEE. CDR3 in amino acids: CASRYSGAGELFF.

The V gene is TRBV4-3, the J gene TRBJ2-7. The CDR3 loop spans 15 amino acids. Germline-derived CDR1 and CDR2 are LGHNA and YSLEER. CDR3 residues: CASSQEGGTAYEQYF.

CDR3 amino acids: CASTGIAGDKETQYF. The genes are TRBV3-1 and TRBJ2-5; absent DNA, TCRdb's TRBD2 call cannot be checked. CDR1 and CDR2 from the germline V gene are LGHDT and YNNKEL (reference sequence). CDR3 size: 15 residues.

The V and J genes are TRBV6-5 and TRBJ1-3; the TCRdb D gene call, TRBD1, has no DNA to confirm it. Germline CDR1 is MNHEY and CDR2 is SVGAGI. The CDR3 extends over 18 amino acids. The CDR3 sequence is CASSYDGRAESSGNTIYF.